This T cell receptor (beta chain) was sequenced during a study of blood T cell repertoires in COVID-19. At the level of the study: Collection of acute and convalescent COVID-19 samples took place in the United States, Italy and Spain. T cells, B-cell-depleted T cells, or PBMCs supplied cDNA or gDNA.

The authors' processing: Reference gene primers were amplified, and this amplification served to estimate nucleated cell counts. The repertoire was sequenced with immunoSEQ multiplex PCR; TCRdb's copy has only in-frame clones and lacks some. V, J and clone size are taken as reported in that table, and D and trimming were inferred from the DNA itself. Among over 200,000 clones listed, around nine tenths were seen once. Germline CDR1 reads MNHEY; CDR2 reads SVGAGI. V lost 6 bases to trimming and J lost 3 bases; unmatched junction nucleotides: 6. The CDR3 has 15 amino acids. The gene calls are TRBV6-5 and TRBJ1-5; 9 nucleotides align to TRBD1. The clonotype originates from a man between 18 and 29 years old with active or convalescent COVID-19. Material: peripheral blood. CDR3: CASRPGQGLNQPQHF. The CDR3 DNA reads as TGTGCCAGCAGGCCGGGACAGGGCCTCAATCAGCCCCAGCATTTT.